Each of the 24 T cell receptor beta chains below was sequenced from the same sample in a study of T cell changes during pregnancy in multiple sclerosis. Produced via immunoSEQ multiplex PCR; TCRdb's table is partial and in-frame only. The table includes 40,000 to 55,000 clones, approximately 90% detected once. Sequenced here: CD4+ T cells from peripheral blood mononuclear cells, sampled before pregnancy. These receptors all stem from a female donor with multiple sclerosis, enrolled in a pregnancy study.

This clone was seen just once. V is TRBV4-1 and J is TRBJ2-3, with TRBD2 matching 8 bases. This CDR3 region has 15 residues. Germline-derived CDR1 and CDR2 are MGHRA and YSYEKL. J gave up 1 base and V 4 bases, and 4 bases lay outside the gene matches. The CDR3 DNA reads as TGCGCCAGCAGCCTCGGGGGGGCTGGCACAGATACGCAGTATTTT. Protein product: CASSLGGAGTDTQYF.

This clone is classed as medium-sized. V and J are TRBV6-5 and TRBJ1-2, with D perhaps matching TRBD1 (6 bases). This CDR3 is 13 amino acids long. V was cut by 4 bases and J by 8 bases, with 14 bases left in between. Germline CDR1 MNHEY, CDR2 SVGAGI. The CDR3 sequence: CASSSLTGLGYTF. CDR3 in DNA: TGTGCCAGCAGTTCCCTCACAGGGTTAGGCTACACCTTC.

The chain has TRBV30 and TRBJ2-5; 8 nucleotides line up with TRBD1. Germline V gene data show CDR1 as GTSNPN and CDR2 as SVGIG (reference sequence). This CDR3 contains 15 residues. V gave up 0 bases and J gave up 5 bases; unmatched junction bases: 8. The CDR3 DNA is TGTGCCTGGAGTGTAATGGGCAGGGGGCGGGAGACCCAGTACTTC. Translated: CAWSVMGRGRETQYF.

This chain uses TRBV18 with TRBJ2-7; tentatively, D is TRBD2 (5 bases). This CDR3 region has 12 residues. V lost 2 bases and J 4 bases, leaving 6 bases between the germline ends. CDR1 KGHSH and CDR2 LQKENI come from the germline V gene. The CDR3 DNA is TGTGCCAGCTCACCATGGGAGTACGAGCAGTACTTC. This encodes CASSPWEYEQYF.

The rearrangement joins TRBV4-2 to TRBJ2-1; D gene uncertain. CDR1 and CDR2 from the germline V gene are LGHNA and YNFKEQ. Deletions cut 0 bases from V and 7 bases from J, with 10 bases between. The CDR3 covers 14 residues. The CDR3 DNA reads TGTGCCAGCAGCCAAGAGGAGAGACGGAATGAGCAGTTCTTC. Its protein product is CASSQEERRNEQFF.

The chain is built from TRBV6-1 and TRBJ2-3, with a tentative D call TRBD2 (5 bases). CDR1 is MNHNS and CDR2 is SASEGT in the germline V gene. V lost 6 bases and J 0 bases, leaving 10 bases between the germline ends. The CDR3 covers 14 residues. The CDR3, as DNA: TGTGCCAGCAGACATGGCGGGAGCACAGATACGCAGTATTTT. Protein sequence: CASRHGGSTDTQYF.

In its sample, this clone was seen once. The rearrangement links TRBV30 to TRBJ2-1, with a possible D match to TRBD2 (6 bases). The CDR3 contains 13 residues. The germline V gene has CDR1 GTSNPN and CDR2 SVGIG (reference sequence). V lost 4 bases, J lost 1 base, and 8 bases lay in between. The CDR3 coding sequence is TGTGCCTGGACGGGGACTTCCTACAATGAGCAGTTCTTC. This translates into CAWTGTSYNEQFF.

This chain links TRBV7-9 with TRBJ2-7, with D possibly TRBD2 on 6 matching bases. Trimming removed 5 bases at V and 4 bases at J, with 18 bases between. CDR1 is SEHNR and CDR2 is FQNEAQ in the germline V gene (reference sequence). The CDR3 extends over 15 amino acids. CDR3 sequence reads: CASSGSEGSRYEQYF. The CDR3 region has the DNA TGTGCCAGCAGCGGGTCGGAGGGGAGTAGGTACGAGCAGTACTTC.

This chain uses TRBV29-1 with TRBJ1-2, with a weak D call TRBD1 (6 bases). V was cut by 5 bases and J by 8 bases, with 15 bases left in between. Germline loops: CDR1 SQVTM, CDR2 ANQGSEA. This CDR3 spans 12 amino acids. CDR3 region: CSVSTGARGYTF. DNA for the CDR3: TGCAGCGTTTCGACAGGAGCTCGGGGCTACACCTTC.

The CDR3 DNA reads TGCGCCAGCAGCCATAGCGGGGGGCACTACAATGAGCAGTTCTTC. Translated, it gives CASSHSGGHYNEQFF. The J gene is TRBJ2-1, the V gene TRBV5-1; 10 positions match TRBD2. Germline CDR1 is SGHRS and CDR2 is YFSETQ. The CDR3 covers 15 residues. Trimming cost V 4 bases and J 3 bases; bases outside gene matches: 4.

The rearrangement joins TRBV7-2 to TRBJ2-1; 11 bases agree with TRBD2. This CDR3 spans 15 amino acids. Germline V gene sequence: CDR1 SGHTA, CDR2 FQGNSA. Trimming removed 5 bases from V and 3 bases from J; junction bases left unmatched: 3. Written as DNA, the CDR3 is TGTGCCAGCAGCCTTAGCGGGGGGGGCTACAATGAGCAGTTCTTC. Its protein product is CASSLSGGGYNEQFF.

The chain joins TRBV4-2 to TRBJ2-7, with D possibly TRBD1 on 5 matching bases. This CDR3 spans 20 amino acids. Germline CDR1 and CDR2: LGHNA and YNFKEQ. Trimming shortened V by 0 bases and J by 2 bases, and 26 bases separated the two germline ends. As DNA, the CDR3 is TGTGCCAGCAGCCAAGAGGGGTTGCGGCAGGGATTACTCCAGCCCTACGAGCAGTACTTC. Its translation: CASSQEGLRQGLLQPYEQYF.

V and J are TRBV9 and TRBJ1-5; 8 bases map to TRBD1. V shed 4 bases, J shed 6 bases, and the junction held 12 bases outside the gene matches. The CDR3 has 16 residues. Germline loops: CDR1 SGDLS, CDR2 YYNGEE. The CDR3 DNA sequence: TGTGCCAGCAGCCCCGGGACAGGATTACAGAGTCAGCCCCAGCATTTT. This codes for CASSPGTGLQSQPQHF.

The rearrangement uses TRBV6-5 and TRBJ1-1; perhaps TRBD1 as D (5 bases). Trimming took off 0 bases at V and 0 bases at J, with 8 bases between the two ends. Germline V gene lookup returns CDR1 MNHEY and CDR2 SVGAGI. This CDR3 is built from 15 residues. The CDR3 loop is CASSYSWGVNTEAFF. In nucleotides, the CDR3 is TGTGCCAGCAGTTACTCATGGGGCGTGAACACTGAAGCTTTCTTT.

The sample holds a few counts of this clone. J is TRBJ2-3 and V is TRBV7-3, with 11 bases lining up with TRBD2. This CDR3 is 17 amino acids long. The germline CDR1 and CDR2 sequences are SGHTA and FQGTGA. With V trimmed by 5 bases and J by 2 bases, 9 bases remained unmatched. For the CDR3, the DNA is TGTGCCAGCAGCCCTACCGGGACTAGCGGACCCACAGATACGCAGTATTTT. Its protein is CASSPTGTSGPTDTQYF. The whole variable domain, remainder taken from reference TRBV7-3 and TRBJ2-3, is GAGVSQTPSNKVTEKGKYVELRCDPISGHTALYWYRQSLGQGPEFLIYFQGTGAADDSGLPNDRFFAVRPEGSVSTLKIQRTERGDSAVYLCASSPTGTSGPTDTQYFGPGTRLTVL.

The chain links TRBV11-2 to TRBJ2-5; 8 bases align to TRBD2. CDR1 and CDR2 (germline): SGHAT, FQNNGV. Trimming at V came to 0 bases and at J to 4 bases, leaving 13 bases not matched to a gene. This CDR3 has 18 residues. The CDR3, as DNA: TGTGCCAGCAGCTTAGATATAAACCTAGCGGGCCCGGGAGAGACCCAGTACTTC. It yields the protein CASSLDINLAGPGETQYF.

The genes are TRBV7-9 and TRBJ1-5; the match to TRBD1 covers 7 bases. The trim removed 6 bases at V and 1 base at J, leaving 6 bases unmatched. The germline CDR1 and CDR2 sequences are SEHNR and FQNEAQ (reference sequence). The CDR3 is made up of 15 amino acids. CDR3 protein: CASSPPGQSNQPQHF. The CDR3 DNA follows: TGTGCCAGCAGTCCTCCGGGACAGAGCAATCAGCCCCAGCATTTT.

The gene calls are TRBV19 and TRBJ1-2; 8 positions agree with TRBD1. Per germline, CDR1 LNHDA and CDR2 SQIVND (reference sequence). The CDR3 has 16 residues. V gave up 6 bases and J gave up 2 bases; unmatched junction bases: 11. The CDR3 loop is CASSPAPQGANYGYTF. For the CDR3, the DNA is TGTGCCAGTAGCCCGGCCCCCCAGGGGGCAAACTATGGCTACACCTTC.

J is TRBJ2-5 and V is TRBV5-1; TRBD2 aligns across 11 bases. Unmatched junction bases numbered 5, after V lost 0 bases and J lost 4 bases. The length of the CDR3 is 16 residues. Germline assignment: CDR1 SGHRS and CDR2 YFSETQ. DNA for the CDR3: TGCGCCAGCAGCTTGGGTAGCGGGGGGGCTCGAGAGACCCAGTACTTC. It is translated as CASSLGSGGARETQYF. Looking up the rest from reference TRBV5-1 and TRBJ2-5 gives the full variable domain: KAGVTQTPRYLIKTRGQQVTLSCSPISGHRSVSWYQQTPGQGLQFLFEYFSETQRNKGNFPGRFSGRQFSNSRSEMNVSTLELGDSALYLCASSLGSGGARETQYFGPGTRLLVL.

The chain combines TRBV11-2 with TRBJ1-1; 11 nucleotides agree with TRBD1. The J segment lost 1 base and the V segment lost 7 bases, leaving 5 bases of the junction unmatched. This CDR3 has 15 residues. Germline V CDR1 and CDR2: SGHAT, FQNNGV. CDR3 loop: CASNSGTGGNTEAFF. Written as DNA, the CDR3 is TGTGCCAGCAACTCCGGGACAGGGGGGAACACTGAAGCTTTCTTT. Combining the CDR3 with reference TRBV11-2 and TRBJ1-1 gives the whole variable domain EAGVAQSPRYKIIEKRQSVAFWCNPISGHATLYWYQQILGQGPKLLIQFQNNGVVDDSQLPKDRFSAERLKGVDSTLKIQPAKLEDSAVYLCASNSGTGGNTEAFFGQGTRLTVV.

The chain links TRBV4-3 to TRBJ2-1, with 7 bases aligning to TRBD1. With V trimmed by 4 bases and J by 5 bases, 8 bases remained unmatched. There are 15 residues in the CDR3. The germline V gene has CDR1 LGHNA and CDR2 YSLEER. CDR3 bases: TGCGCCAGCAGCCCGGGACAGAGCCCCAACAATGAGCAGTTCTTC. This encodes CASSPGQSPNNEQFF.

This sequence joins TRBV2 and TRBJ1-5; 7 bases agree with TRBD1. J was trimmed by 7 bases and V by 5 bases; bases with no gene match: 8. This CDR3 is 14 amino acids long. Germline values: CDR1 SNHLY, CDR2 FYNNEI. Here the CDR3 reads CASSYNRGGQPQHF. The CDR3 DNA is TGTGCCAGCAGTTACAACAGGGGAGGCCAGCCCCAGCATTTT.

This sequence joins TRBV4-1 and TRBJ2-7; 9 nucleotides align to TRBD1. This CDR3 is built from 15 residues. V was pared by 1 base and J by 7 bases, with 8 bases of the junction left unmatched. In germline, CDR1 is MGHRA, CDR2 YSYEKL. The CDR3 loop is CASSQGDRAFSEQYF. CDR3 bases: TGCGCCAGCAGCCAAGGGGACAGGGCCTTCTCTGAGCAGTACTTC.

The chain joins TRBV19 to TRBJ2-3, with 9 bases lining up with TRBD2. CDR1 is LNHDA, CDR2 SQIVND, per germline (reference sequence). The CDR3 has 18 amino acids. The V gene end was trimmed by 3 bases and the J gene end by 2 bases; junction bases not matched to a gene: 12. The CDR3 sequence is CASSIGREGRRHTDTQYF. CDR3 DNA: TGTGCCAGTAGTATTGGGCGGGAGGGCCGGAGGCACACAGATACGCAGTATTTT.